The clone carrying this TCR beta chain was seen a handful of times. Its target is not known. The sample belongs to a study of cytomegalovirus exposure and HLA in healthy donors. Findings and caveats of the study: Near-uniform donor sequencing depth was presumed by presence/absence analyses. The study listed under 200 cytomegalovirus-associated TCR beta chains. Later on, analysis showed that most CMV-associated TCR beta chains appeared to be HLA-restricted.

The PCR ran on 60 Vbeta and 13 Jbeta primers. TCRdb's copy holds only in-frame clones and misses some; the assay was immunoSEQ multiplex PCR. Seen here are approximately 150,000 clones, roughly 80% observed once, and the top ten hold approximately 15%. Germline CDR1 MNHEY, CDR2 SVGAGI. V lost 2 bases, J lost 6 bases, and 13 bases lay in between. CDR3 length: 14 residues. The sequencing sample was made of PBMCs. J is TRBJ1-1 and V is TRBV6-5, with D unclear. The origin of this receptor is a woman aged 40 to 50 in good health and CMV-seronegative. The DNA for the CDR3 is TGTGCCAGCAGTTACCTCCTGTCGGAGGCTGAAGCTTTCTTT. Translated, it gives CASSYLLSEAEAFF.